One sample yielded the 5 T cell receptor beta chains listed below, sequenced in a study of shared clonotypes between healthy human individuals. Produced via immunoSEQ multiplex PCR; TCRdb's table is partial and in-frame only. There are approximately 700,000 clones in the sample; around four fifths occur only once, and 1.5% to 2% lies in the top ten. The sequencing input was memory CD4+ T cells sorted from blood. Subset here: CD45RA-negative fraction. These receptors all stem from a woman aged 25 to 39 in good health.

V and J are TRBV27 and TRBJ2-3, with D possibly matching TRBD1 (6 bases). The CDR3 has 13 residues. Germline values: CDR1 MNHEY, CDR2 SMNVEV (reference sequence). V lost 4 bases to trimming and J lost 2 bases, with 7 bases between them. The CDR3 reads CASSYRVTDTQYF. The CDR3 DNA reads TGTGCCAGCAGTTACAGGGTCACAGATACGCAGTATTTT.

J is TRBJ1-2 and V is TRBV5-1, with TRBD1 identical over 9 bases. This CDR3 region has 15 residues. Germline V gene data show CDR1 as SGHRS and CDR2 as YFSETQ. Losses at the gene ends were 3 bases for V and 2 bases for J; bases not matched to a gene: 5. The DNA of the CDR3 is TGCGCCAGCAGCTCCTACGGGACAGGGAACTATGGCTACACCTTC. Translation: CASSSYGTGNYGYTF.

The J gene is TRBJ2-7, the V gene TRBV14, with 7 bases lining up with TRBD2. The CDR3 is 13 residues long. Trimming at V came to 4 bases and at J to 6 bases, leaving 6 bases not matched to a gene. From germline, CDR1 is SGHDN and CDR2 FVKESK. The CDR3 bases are TGTGCCAGCAGCCCCTGGGGGGGGTCCGAGCAGTACTTC. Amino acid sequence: CASSPWGGSEQYF. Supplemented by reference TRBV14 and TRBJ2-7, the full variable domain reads EAGVTQFPSHSVIEKGQTVTLRCDPISGHDNLYWYRRVMGKEIKFLLHFVKESKQDESGMPNNRFLAERTGGTYSTLKVQPAELEDSGVYFCASSPWGGSEQYFGPGTRLTVT.

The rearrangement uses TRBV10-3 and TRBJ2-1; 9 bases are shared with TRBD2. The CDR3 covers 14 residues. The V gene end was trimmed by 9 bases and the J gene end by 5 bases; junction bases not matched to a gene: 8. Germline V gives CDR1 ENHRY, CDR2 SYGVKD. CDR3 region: CAIKREVFDNEQFF. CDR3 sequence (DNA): TGTGCCATTAAGCGGGAGGTCTTTGACAATGAGCAGTTCTTC.

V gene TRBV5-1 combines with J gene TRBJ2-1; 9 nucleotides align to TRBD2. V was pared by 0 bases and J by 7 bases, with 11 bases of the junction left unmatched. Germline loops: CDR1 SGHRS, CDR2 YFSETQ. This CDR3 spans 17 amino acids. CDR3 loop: CASSLATSGRMGNEQFF. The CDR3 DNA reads TGCGCCAGCAGCTTGGCGACGAGCGGGAGGATGGGAAATGAGCAGTTCTTC.